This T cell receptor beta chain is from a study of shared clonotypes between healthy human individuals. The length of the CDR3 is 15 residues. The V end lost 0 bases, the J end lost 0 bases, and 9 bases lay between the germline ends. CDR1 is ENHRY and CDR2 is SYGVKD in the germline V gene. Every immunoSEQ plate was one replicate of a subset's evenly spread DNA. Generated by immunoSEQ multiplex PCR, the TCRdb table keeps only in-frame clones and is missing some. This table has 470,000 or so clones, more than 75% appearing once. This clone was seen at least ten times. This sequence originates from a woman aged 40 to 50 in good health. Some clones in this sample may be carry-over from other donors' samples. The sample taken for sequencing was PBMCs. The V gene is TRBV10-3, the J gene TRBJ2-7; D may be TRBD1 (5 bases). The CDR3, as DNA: TGTGCCATCAGTGAGTCCAGGGCAGTCTCCTACGAGCAGTACTTC. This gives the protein CAISESRAVSYEQYF.